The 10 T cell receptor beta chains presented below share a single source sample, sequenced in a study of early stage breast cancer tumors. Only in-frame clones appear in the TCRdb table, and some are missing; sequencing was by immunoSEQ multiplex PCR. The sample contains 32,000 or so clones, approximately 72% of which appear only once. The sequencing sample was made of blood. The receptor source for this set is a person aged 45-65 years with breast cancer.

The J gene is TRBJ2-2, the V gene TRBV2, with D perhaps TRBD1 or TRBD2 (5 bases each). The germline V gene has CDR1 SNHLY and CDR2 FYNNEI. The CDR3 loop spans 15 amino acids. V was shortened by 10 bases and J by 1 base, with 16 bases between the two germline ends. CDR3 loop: CATSRRDQNTGELFF. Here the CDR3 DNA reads TGTGCCACCTCCCGCAGGGACCAGAACACCGGGGAGCTGTTTTTT.

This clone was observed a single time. The CDR3, as DNA: TGTGCCAGCACCGACGGGCCTACCTACGAGCAGTACTTC. As protein: CASTDGPTYEQYF. The chain carries TRBV7-9 and TRBJ2-7, with unresolved D. Germline CDR1 is SEHNR and CDR2 is FQNEAQ (reference sequence). The CDR3 is 13 residues long. V lost 7 bases and J 2 bases, leaving 12 bases between the germline ends. The entire variable domain, with the rest obtained from reference TRBV7-9 and TRBJ2-7, is as follows: DTGVSQNPRHKITKRGQNVTFRCDPISEHNRLYWYRQTLGQGPEFLTYFQNEAQLEKSRLLSDRFSAERPKGSFSTLEIQRTEQGDSAMYLCASTDGPTYEQYFGPGTRLTVT.

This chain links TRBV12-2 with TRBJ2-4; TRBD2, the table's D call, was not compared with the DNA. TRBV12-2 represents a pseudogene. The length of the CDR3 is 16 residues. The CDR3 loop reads CASRPPSFWAKNIQYF. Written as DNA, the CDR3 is TGTGCAAGTCGCCCGCCTAGTTTCTGGGCCAAAAACATTCAGTACTTC.

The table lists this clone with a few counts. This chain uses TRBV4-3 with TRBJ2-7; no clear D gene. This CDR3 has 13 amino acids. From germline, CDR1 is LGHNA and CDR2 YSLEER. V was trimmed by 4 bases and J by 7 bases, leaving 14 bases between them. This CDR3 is CASSPEVAREQYF. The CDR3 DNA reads TGCGCCAGCAGCCCAGAAGTAGCCCGGGAGCAGTACTTC.

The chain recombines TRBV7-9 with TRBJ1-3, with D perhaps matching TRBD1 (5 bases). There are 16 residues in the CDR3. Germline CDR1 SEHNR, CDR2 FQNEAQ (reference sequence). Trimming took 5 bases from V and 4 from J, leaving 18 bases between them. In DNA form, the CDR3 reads TGTGCCAGCAGCCGAGCCGGGACCCAAAGGGGAAACACCATATATTTT. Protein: CASSRAGTQRGNTIYF.

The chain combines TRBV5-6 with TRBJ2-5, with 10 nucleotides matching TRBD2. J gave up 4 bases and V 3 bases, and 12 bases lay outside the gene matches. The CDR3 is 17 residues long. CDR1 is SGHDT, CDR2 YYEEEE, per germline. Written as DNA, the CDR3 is TGTGCCAGCAGCTACCGAATTCTAGCGGGAGCGGGAGAGACCCAGTACTTC. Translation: CASSYRILAGAGETQYF.

The CDR3 nucleotides read TGCGCCAGCAGCCTATCTATACAGGGCGCGGATGGCTACACCTTC. This gives the protein CASSLSIQGADGYTF. This chain connects TRBV4-1 to TRBJ1-2; a weak D match, TRBD1 (6 bases). V shed 4 bases and J shed 6 bases, with 18 bases lying between them. Germline-derived CDR1 and CDR2 are MGHRA and YSYEKL. This CDR3 spans 15 amino acids.

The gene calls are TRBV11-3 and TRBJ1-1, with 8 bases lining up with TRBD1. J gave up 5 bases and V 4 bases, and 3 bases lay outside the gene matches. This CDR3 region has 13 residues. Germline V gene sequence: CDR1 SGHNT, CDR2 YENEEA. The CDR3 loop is CASSSTGVTEAFF. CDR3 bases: TGTGCCAGCAGCTCGACAGGGGTGACTGAAGCTTTCTTT.

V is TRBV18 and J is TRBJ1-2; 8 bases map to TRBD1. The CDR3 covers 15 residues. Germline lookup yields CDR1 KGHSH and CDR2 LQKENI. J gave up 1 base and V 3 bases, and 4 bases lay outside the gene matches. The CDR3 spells CASSPPGQDNYGYTF. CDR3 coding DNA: TGTGCCAGCTCACCGCCGGGACAGGATAACTATGGCTACACCTTC.

The CDR3 DNA reads TGTGCCAGCGTTGGGGCCTACGCTAACTATGGCTACACCTTC. It specifies CASVGAYANYGYTF. The chain carries TRBV7-9 and TRBJ1-2; D is possibly TRBD1 (5 bases). This CDR3 comprises 14 residues. V was cut by 8 bases and J by 0 bases, with 13 bases left in between. The germline V gene encodes CDR1 SEHNR and CDR2 FQNEAQ (reference sequence).